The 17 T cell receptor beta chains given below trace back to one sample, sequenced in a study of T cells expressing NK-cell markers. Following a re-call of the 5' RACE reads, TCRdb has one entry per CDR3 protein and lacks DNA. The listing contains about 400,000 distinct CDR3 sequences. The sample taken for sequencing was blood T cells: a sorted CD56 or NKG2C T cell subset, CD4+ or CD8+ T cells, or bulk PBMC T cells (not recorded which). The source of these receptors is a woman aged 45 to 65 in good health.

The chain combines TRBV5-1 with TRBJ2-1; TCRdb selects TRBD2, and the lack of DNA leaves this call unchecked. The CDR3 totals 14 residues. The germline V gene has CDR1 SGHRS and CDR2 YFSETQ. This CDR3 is CASGSGTDYNEQFF.

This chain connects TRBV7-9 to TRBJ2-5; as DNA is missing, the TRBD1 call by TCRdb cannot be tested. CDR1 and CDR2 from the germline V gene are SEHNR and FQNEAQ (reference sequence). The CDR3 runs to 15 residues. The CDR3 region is CASSLSGKGRETQYF.

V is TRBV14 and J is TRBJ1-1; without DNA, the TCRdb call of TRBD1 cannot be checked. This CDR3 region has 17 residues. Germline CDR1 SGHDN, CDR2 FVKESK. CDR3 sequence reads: CASSQRTQGHWETEAFF.

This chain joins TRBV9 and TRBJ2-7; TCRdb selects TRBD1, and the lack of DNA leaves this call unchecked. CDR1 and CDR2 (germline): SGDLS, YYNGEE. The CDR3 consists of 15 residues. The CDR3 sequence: CASSVGGQGLYEQYF.

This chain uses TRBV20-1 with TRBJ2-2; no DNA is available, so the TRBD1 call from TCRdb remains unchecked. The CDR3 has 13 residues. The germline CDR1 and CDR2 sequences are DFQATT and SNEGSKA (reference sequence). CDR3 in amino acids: CSARWQGERELFF.

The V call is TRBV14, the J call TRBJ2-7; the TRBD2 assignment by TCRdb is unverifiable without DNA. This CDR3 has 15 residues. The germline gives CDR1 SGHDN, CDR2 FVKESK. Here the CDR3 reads CASSQELTSGRPQYF.

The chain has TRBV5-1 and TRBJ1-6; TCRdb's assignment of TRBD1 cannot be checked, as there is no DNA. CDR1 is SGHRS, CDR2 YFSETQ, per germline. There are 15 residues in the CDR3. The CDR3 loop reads CASSSWTGMDSPLHF. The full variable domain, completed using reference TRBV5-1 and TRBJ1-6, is KAGVTQTPRYLIKTRGQQVTLSCSPISGHRSVSWYQQTPGQGLQFLFEYFSETQRNKGNFPGRFSGRQFSNSRSEMNVSTLELGDSALYLCASSSWTGMDSPLHFGNGTRLTVT.

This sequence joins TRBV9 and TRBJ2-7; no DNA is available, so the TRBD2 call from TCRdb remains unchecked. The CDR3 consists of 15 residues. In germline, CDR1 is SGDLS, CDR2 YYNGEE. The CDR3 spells CASSVGSSGAYEQYF.

CDR3 sequence: CSAHMRRADTQYF. J is TRBJ2-3 and V is TRBV20-1; TCRdb indicates TRBD2, and absent DNA this call remains unverified. Germline CDR1 DFQATT, CDR2 SNEGSKA (reference sequence). The CDR3 has 13 residues.

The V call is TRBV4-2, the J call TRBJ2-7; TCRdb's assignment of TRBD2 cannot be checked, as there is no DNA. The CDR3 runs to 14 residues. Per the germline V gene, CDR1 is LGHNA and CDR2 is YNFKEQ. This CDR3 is CASSPSGRAGEQYF.

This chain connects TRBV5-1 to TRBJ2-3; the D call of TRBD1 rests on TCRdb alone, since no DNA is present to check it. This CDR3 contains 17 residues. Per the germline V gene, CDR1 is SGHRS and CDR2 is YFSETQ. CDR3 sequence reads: CASSLAGTGWSPDTQYF.

CDR3 amino acids: CATSLGQGNQPQHF. V gene TRBV15 combines with J gene TRBJ1-5; TCRdb indicates TRBD1, and absent DNA this call remains unverified. The CDR3 has 14 amino acids. CDR1 is LNHNV and CDR2 is YYDKDF in the germline V gene (reference sequence).

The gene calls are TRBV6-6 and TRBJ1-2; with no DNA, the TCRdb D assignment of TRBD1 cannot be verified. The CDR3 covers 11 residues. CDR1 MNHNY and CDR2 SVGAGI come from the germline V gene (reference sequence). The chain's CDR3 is CASSATGGYTF.

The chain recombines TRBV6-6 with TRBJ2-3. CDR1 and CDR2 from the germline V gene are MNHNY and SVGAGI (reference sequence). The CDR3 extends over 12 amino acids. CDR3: CASRTVTDTQYF.

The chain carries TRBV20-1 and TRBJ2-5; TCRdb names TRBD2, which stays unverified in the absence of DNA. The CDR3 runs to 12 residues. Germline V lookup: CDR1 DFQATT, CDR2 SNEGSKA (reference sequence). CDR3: CSATSGSPTQYF.

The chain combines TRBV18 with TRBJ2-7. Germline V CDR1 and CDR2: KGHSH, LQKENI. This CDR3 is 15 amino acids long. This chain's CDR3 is CASSPRTGVPREQYF. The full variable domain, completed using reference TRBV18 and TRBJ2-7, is NAGVMQNPRHLVRRRGQEARLRCSPMKGHSHVYWYRQLPEEGLKFMVYLQKENIIDESGMPKERFSAEFPKEGPSILRIQQVVRGDSAAYFCASSPRTGVPREQYFGPGTRLTVT.

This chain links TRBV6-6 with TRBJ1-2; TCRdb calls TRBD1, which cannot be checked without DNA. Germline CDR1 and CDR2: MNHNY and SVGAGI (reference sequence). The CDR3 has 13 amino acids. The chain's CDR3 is CASSPRDGDGYTF.